The next 2 T cell receptor beta chains were all read from a single sample in a study of T cells in Graves' hyperthyroidism and ophthalmopathy. Regions amplified from RNA transcripts were the TCR beta CDR3 regions. An initial round of RT-PCR targeting the TCR CDR3 relied on the HTBI primer set. TCRdb independently ran MiXCR on the multiplex PCR reads; one entry per CDR3 protein. The sample lists about 720,000 distinct CDR3 sequences; about a sixth were seen once. Material: blood. These receptors all come from a young man with Graves' hyperthyroidism.

The table lists this clonotype with a count of one. This chain uses TRBV2 with TRBJ2-1; 9 positions agree with TRBD2. The CDR3 extends over 21 amino acids. Losses at the gene ends were 3 bases for V and 4 bases for J; bases not matched to a gene: 22. Per germline, CDR1 SNHLY and CDR2 FYNNEI. CDR3 sequence (DNA): TGTGCCAGCAGTGATCAATGGGTAGCGGGAGAAAATGGGGTCACTTACAATGAGCAGTTCTTC. Translating it yields CASSDQWVAGENGVTYNEQFF.

This clonotype appeared a few times. This chain uses TRBV10-3 with TRBJ2-1, with D possibly being TRBD1 (6 bases). The CDR3 runs to 12 residues. Trimming left V 4 bases short and J 7 bases short, with 8 bases between. Per germline, CDR1 ENHRY and CDR2 SYGVKD. In DNA form, the CDR3 reads TGTGCCATCAGTGGGGGGCGTAATGAGCAGTTCTTC. This translates into CAISGGRNEQFF.